Its frequency marks the clone carrying this T cell receptor (beta chain) as medium-sized. These data are taken from a study of CXCR3-negative and CXCR3-positive naive CD8 T cells. Across the study: Per-library TRB read counts averaged about 1.5 +/- 0.3 million, adding up to 120 million to 150 million in total.

Identification of naive CD8+ T cells rested on CD45RO-CCR7+CD27+CD95- status. CDR1 is SQVTM and CDR2 is ANQGSEA in the germline V gene. The CDR3 consists of 14 residues. The authors prepared UMI-labeled TRB cDNA libraries by 5' RACE. TCRdb reprocessed the 5' RACE reads and stores each CDR3 protein as one record, lacking DNA. The table for this sample gives roughly 8,000 distinct CDR3 sequences. The genes are TRBV29-1 and TRBJ2-2; the TCRdb call, TRBD1, lacks DNA for checking. Sample: naive CXCR3- CD8+ T cells from blood. The subset: CD45RO-CCR7+CD27+CD95- naive CD8+ T cells lacking CXCR3 (TNR3-). This receptor was obtained from a human donor in good health. Some clones in this sample may be carry-over from other donors' samples. CDR3 region: CSVVKQGSIGELFF.